These 19 T cell receptor beta chains originate from one sample sequenced in a study of blood T cell repertoires in COVID-19. The method was immunoSEQ multiplex PCR; TCRdb's version includes in-frame clones alone and lacks a portion of them. The sample lists 250,000 to 300,000 clones; about 86% were seen once. Specimen: PBMCs or T cells enriched from blood (not recorded which). The receptors stem from a man aged 50-60 years who had recovered from COVID-19.

The chain employs TRBV5-1 and TRBJ2-7; perhaps TRBD1 as D (5 bases). Trimming removed 2 bases at V and 3 bases at J, with 12 bases between. CDR3 length: 14 amino acids. Germline V gene sequence: CDR1 SGHRS, CDR2 YFSETQ. This CDR3 is CASSLGRVVYEQYF. The CDR3 DNA follows: TGCGCCAGCAGCTTAGGCAGGGTGGTCTACGAGCAGTACTTC.

This chain links TRBV6-5 with TRBJ2-2; perhaps TRBD1 as D (6 bases). Deletions cut 6 bases from V and 0 bases from J, with 11 bases between. This CDR3 is 15 amino acids long. Germline CDR1 is MNHEY and CDR2 is SVGAGI. The DNA for the CDR3 is TGTGCCAGCAGCCCACAGGGATCGAACACCGGGGAGCTGTTTTTT. Its translation: CASSPQGSNTGELFF.

The rearrangement uses TRBV19 and TRBJ1-2, with a weak D call TRBD1 (6 bases). Germline-derived CDR1 and CDR2 are LNHDA and SQIVND (reference sequence). V gave up 3 bases and J gave up 7 bases, with 12 bases separating them. The length of the CDR3 is 13 residues. Here the CDR3 reads CASSMGARGGYTF. CDR3 nucleotide sequence: TGTGCCAGTAGTATGGGGGCGCGCGGTGGCTACACCTTC.

The chain combines TRBV6-5 with TRBJ2-1, with D possibly being TRBD1 (5 bases). V was trimmed by 7 bases and J by 8 bases, leaving 12 bases between them. This CDR3 spans 12 amino acids. Per the germline V gene, CDR1 is MNHEY and CDR2 is SVGAGI. The CDR3 spells CASNQGFDEQFF. The CDR3 DNA follows: TGTGCCAGCAACCAGGGATTCGATGAGCAGTTCTTC.

J is TRBJ2-7 and V is TRBV5-4; 7 nucleotides match TRBD2. Germline-derived CDR1 and CDR2 are SGHNT and YYREEE (reference sequence). The CDR3 has 13 amino acids. V was pared by 2 bases and J by 4 bases, with 3 bases of the junction left unmatched. CDR3 in DNA: TGTGCCAGCAGCTTAGCGGGACTGTACGAGCAGTACTTC. Encoded protein: CASSLAGLYEQYF.

The chain couples TRBV27 to TRBJ2-7; 7 positions match TRBD1. CDR1 is MNHEY, CDR2 SMNVEV, per germline (reference sequence). V lost 5 bases, J lost 3 bases, and 7 bases stayed unmatched. The CDR3 length is 14 residues. The CDR3 loop is CASSPDRPLYEQYF. CDR3 coding DNA: TGTGCCAGCAGTCCGGACAGGCCGCTCTACGAGCAGTACTTC.

V is TRBV6-5 and J is TRBJ1-2; D is unclear. Deletions cut 0 bases from V and 2 bases from J, with 10 bases between. Germline V lookup: CDR1 MNHEY, CDR2 SVGAGI. This CDR3 has 15 residues. CDR3 nucleotides: TGTGCCAGCAGTTACTCGGATCCAGGCAACTATGGCTACACCTTC. Translated: CASSYSDPGNYGYTF.

CDR3 loop: CASSPPTGGAYNEQFF. The CDR3 DNA reads TGTGCCAGCTCACCACCGACGGGAGGAGCCTACAATGAGCAGTTCTTC. V is TRBV18 and J is TRBJ2-1; 7 nucleotides match TRBD2. This CDR3 has 16 amino acids. Unmatched junction bases numbered 4, after V lost 0 bases and J lost 2 bases. CDR1 KGHSH and CDR2 LQKENI come from the germline V gene.

This chain uses TRBV21-1 with TRBJ2-5; the table assigns TRBD2, which was not confirmed against the DNA. TRBV21-1 is classified as a pseudogene. The CDR3 loop spans 16 amino acids. The CDR3 bases are TGTGCCAGCAGCTCCTGCCGTGGCGGCGGGCGAGAGACCCAGTACTTC. Residues: CASSSCRGGGRETQYF.

This chain links TRBV12-3 or TRBV12-4 with TRBJ2-7, with 7 bases lining up with TRBD2. The CDR3 contains 13 residues. V shed 5 bases and J 6 bases; nucleotides not matched to a gene: 7. The CDR3 bases are TGTGCCAGCAGTGAGACTAGCTATCGCGAGCAGTACTTC. Translating gives CASSETSYREQYF.

V usage is TRBV5-1 and J usage is TRBJ2-7; TRBD2 matches at 10 bases. The germline V gene encodes CDR1 SGHRS and CDR2 YFSETQ. CDR3 length: 16 amino acids. V was pared by 0 bases and J by 6 bases, with 9 bases of the junction left unmatched. The CDR3 protein is CASSLVGLAGVAEQYF. CDR3 DNA: TGCGCCAGCAGCTTGGTCGGCCTAGCGGGGGTCGCCGAGCAGTACTTC.

The V and J genes are TRBV4-1 and TRBJ1-2, with D perhaps TRBD1 (5 bases). This CDR3 contains 13 residues. V was clipped by 5 bases and J by 3 bases, with 10 bases between them. Germline lookup yields CDR1 MGHRA and CDR2 YSYEKL. The CDR3 nucleotides read TGCGCCAGCAGCTATACAGGTGACTATGGCTACACCTTC. Amino acids: CASSYTGDYGYTF.

V and J are TRBV2 and TRBJ1-4; 7 bases agree with TRBD1. This CDR3 has 16 residues. V shed 2 bases, J shed 8 bases, and the junction held 11 bases outside the gene matches. The germline CDR1 and CDR2 sequences are SNHLY and FYNNEI. The CDR3, as DNA: TGTGCCAGCAGTGAACACCAGACAGGGTTCGCCGAAAAACTGTTTTTT. This codes for CASSEHQTGFAEKLFF.

This chain links TRBV24-1 with TRBJ1-2, with 7 bases aligning to TRBD1. CDR1 KGHDR and CDR2 SFDVKD come from the germline V gene. This CDR3 contains 17 residues. J lost 5 bases, V lost 3 bases, and 14 bases had no gene match. CDR3 sequence: CATSDNRDSPGGYGYTF. As DNA, the CDR3 is TGTGCCACCAGTGATAACCGGGACAGCCCTGGGGGGTATGGCTACACCTTC.

The chain recombines TRBV7-2 with TRBJ2-1, with 7 bases matching TRBD2. The trim removed 0 bases at V and 9 bases at J, leaving 2 bases unmatched. The CDR3 spans 13 residues. Germline CDR1 and CDR2: SGHTA and FQGNSA. The CDR3 spells CASSLARGVEQFF. The CDR3 DNA sequence: TGTGCCAGCAGCTTAGCCCGGGGGGTTGAGCAGTTCTTC.

The V call is TRBV7-9, the J call TRBJ2-3; 15 nucleotides agree with TRBD2. CDR3 length equals 16 residues. In germline, CDR1 is SEHNR, CDR2 FQNEAQ (reference sequence). V was clipped by 5 bases and J by 6 bases; unmatched bases: 6. CDR3 nucleotide sequence: TGTGCCAGCAGCCGGACTAGCGGGAGGGCCAGGGATACGCAGTATTTT. This encodes CASSRTSGRARDTQYF.

The chain's CDR3 is CASSWDRDLQAFF. The CDR3 DNA sequence: TGTGCCAGCAGTTGGGACAGGGATCTACAAGCTTTCTTT. The chain couples TRBV12-3 or TRBV12-4 to TRBJ1-1; 9 nucleotides line up with TRBD1. The CDR3 is 13 amino acids. V lost 4 bases and J lost 9; bases outside the gene matches: 6.

This rearrangement joins TRBV30 to TRBJ1-6; D ambiguous. CDR1 and CDR2 (germline): GTSNPN, SVGIG (reference sequence). Trimming shortened V by 3 bases and J by 5 bases, and 17 bases separated the two germline ends. The CDR3 totals 16 residues. For the CDR3, the DNA is TGTGCCTGGAGCCGGAGGACTGAAGCTGATAATTCACCCCTCCACTTT. This codes for CAWSRRTEADNSPLHF.

The V call is TRBV7-8, the J call TRBJ2-5; TRBD2 might be the D (7 bases). CDR1 is SGHVS and CDR2 is FQNEAQ in the germline V gene. V was shortened by 7 bases and J by 5 bases, with 35 bases between the two germline ends. The CDR3 runs to 20 residues. Written as DNA, the CDR3 is TGTGCCAGCACCCCGGCTCCGGGTGGGGCGGGGGCAAGAGCGGGGGAGACCCAGTACTTC. Its translation is CASTPAPGGAGARAGETQYF.